The 13 T cell receptor beta chains reported below all come from one sample, sequenced in a study of T cell responses to AZD1222 COVID-19 vaccine. Sequencing was performed with immunoSEQ multiplex PCR; in TCRdb, only in-frame clones are kept and a portion is missing. The sample lists more than 80,000 clones; roughly 87% were seen once. This specimen consisted of peripheral blood, obtained 28 days after the second AZD1222 dose. These receptors were collected from an adult who received the AZD1222 COVID-19 vaccine.

The CDR3 nucleotides read TGTGCCAGCAGTCTGGCGGGGGGGCCCTACAATGAGCAGTTCTTC. Translation gives CASSLAGGPYNEQFF. The chain recombines TRBV27 with TRBJ2-1; 9 positions agree with TRBD2. Looked up from germline, CDR1 is MNHEY and CDR2 is SMNVEV (reference sequence). This CDR3 is 15 amino acids long. The junction had 4 bases not matched to a gene; V was cut back by 5 bases and J by 2 bases.

This clone has just one count. This sequence joins TRBV7-9 and TRBJ2-1; maybe TRBD2 (5 bases). V was trimmed by 2 bases and J by 5 bases, leaving 16 bases between them. This CDR3 comprises 16 residues. CDR1 is SEHNR and CDR2 is FQNEAQ in the germline V gene (reference sequence). CDR3 sequence (DNA): TGTGCCAGCAGCTTATCTCCGCCTAGCAGACACAATGAGCAGTTCTTC. Protein product: CASSLSPPSRHNEQFF.

This clone was detected once. The chain combines TRBV12-3 or TRBV12-4 with TRBJ1-1; D not certain. CDR3 length equals 12 residues. V was clipped by 2 bases and J by 3 bases, with 4 bases between them. In DNA form, the CDR3 reads TGTGCCAGCAGTTTATTGCACACTGAAGCTTTCTTT. It translates to CASSLLHTEAFF.

This chain uses TRBV7-9 with TRBJ1-4; D is unresolved. Trimming cost V 5 bases and J 8 bases, with 9 bases left between them. The CDR3 sequence is 12 residues long. Germline V gene data show CDR1 as SEHNR and CDR2 as FQNEAQ (reference sequence). Written as DNA, the CDR3 is TGTGCCAGCAGCCTATCGACCGAAAAACTGTTTTTT. Encoded protein: CASSLSTEKLFF.

V and J are TRBV7-2 and TRBJ2-2, with 9 bases lining up with TRBD2. The length of the CDR3 is 16 residues. V was clipped by 5 bases and J by 4 bases; unmatched bases: 8. CDR1 is SGHTA, CDR2 FQGNSA, per germline. As DNA, the CDR3 is TGTGCCAGCAGCATAGTTATAGCGGGAGCCACCGGGGAGCTGTTTTTT. This sequence encodes CASSIVIAGATGELFF.

J is TRBJ2-7 and V is TRBV30, with D unresolved. V lost 4 bases to trimming and J lost 1 base, with 8 bases between them. The CDR3 loop spans 12 amino acids. CDR1 is GTSNPN, CDR2 SVGIG, per germline (reference sequence). The CDR3 loop reads CAWTVSSYEQYF. CDR3 DNA: TGTGCCTGGACTGTAAGTTCCTACGAGCAGTACTTC.

This clone was seen once. The rearrangement joins TRBV18 to TRBJ2-7; no reliable D call. Germline V gives CDR1 KGHSH, CDR2 LQKENI. V was pared by 3 bases and J by 2 bases, with 14 bases between. CDR3 length equals 15 residues. This CDR3 reads CASSPISGGTYEQYF. The CDR3 region has the DNA TGTGCCAGCTCACCGATCTCCGGTGGAACCTACGAGCAGTACTTC. The whole variable domain, remainder taken from reference TRBV18 and TRBJ2-7, is NAGVMQNPRHLVRRRGQEARLRCSPMKGHSHVYWYRQLPEEGLKFMVYLQKENIIDESGMPKERFSAEFPKEGPSILRIQQVVRGDSAAYFCASSPISGGTYEQYFGPGTRLTVT.

This chain joins TRBV29-1 and TRBJ2-1, with 15 bases aligning to TRBD2. The CDR3 is made up of 14 amino acids. J was trimmed by 9 bases and V by 4 bases; bases with no gene match: 4. Germline CDR1 is SQVTM and CDR2 is ANQGSEA. In nucleotides, the CDR3 is TGCAGCGTTGGGACTAGCGGGGGGGCCGTTGAGCAGTTCTTC. Its translation is CSVGTSGGAVEQFF.

This clone was observed a single time. CDR3 amino acids: CASSLPNEQFF. The CDR3 coding sequence is TGTGCCAGCTCCCTTCCCAATGAGCAGTTCTTC. The chain couples TRBV18 to TRBJ2-1, with D hard to call. V dropped 6 bases and J dropped 6 bases, with 6 bases sitting between them. The CDR3 loop spans 11 amino acids. The germline gives CDR1 KGHSH, CDR2 LQKENI.

The CDR3: CASSPLGQGSRFEQYF. For the CDR3, the DNA is TGTGCCAGCTCACCCCTAGGACAGGGGAGTCGGTTCGAGCAGTACTTC. The chain employs TRBV18 and TRBJ2-7; 9 bases map to TRBD1. The CDR3 is 16 amino acids. Per germline, CDR1 KGHSH and CDR2 LQKENI. V was pared by 3 bases and J by 6 bases, with 12 bases of the junction left unmatched.

In DNA form, the CDR3 reads TGTGCCAGCAGCATCGAACAGGGAGGGAGTAATTCACCCCTCCACTTT. It encodes CASSIEQGGSNSPLHF. This chain links TRBV7-6 with TRBJ1-6, with TRBD1 as a possible D gene (6 bases). The CDR3 is 16 amino acids. Trimming cost V 5 bases and J 6 bases, with 17 bases left between them. Germline-derived CDR1 and CDR2 are SGHVS and FNYEAQ.

V and J are TRBV12-3 or TRBV12-4 and TRBJ1-2; unclear D gene. The CDR3 covers 13 residues. Trimming left V 1 base short and J 3 bases short, with 6 bases between. For the CDR3, the DNA is TGTGCCAGCAGTTTAGGGGCTGACTATGGCTACACCTTC. This codes for CASSLGADYGYTF.

The chain has TRBV7-9 and TRBJ2-7; weak D call: TRBD1 (5 bases). Germline V lookup: CDR1 SEHNR, CDR2 FQNEAQ (reference sequence). Between the trimmed V and J ends, which lost 1 base and 3 bases, there was a span of 7 bases. The CDR3 is 13 residues long. DNA of the CDR3: TGTGCCAGCAGCTTAGGGACAAACTACGAGCAGTACTTC. Translation: CASSLGTNYEQYF. The full variable domain, with the rest looked up from reference TRBV7-9 and TRBJ2-7, is DTGVSQNPRHKITKRGQNVTFRCDPISEHNRLYWYRQTLGQGPEFLTYFQNEAQLEKSRLLSDRFSAERPKGSFSTLEIQRTEQGDSAMYLCASSLGTNYEQYFGPGTRLTVT.